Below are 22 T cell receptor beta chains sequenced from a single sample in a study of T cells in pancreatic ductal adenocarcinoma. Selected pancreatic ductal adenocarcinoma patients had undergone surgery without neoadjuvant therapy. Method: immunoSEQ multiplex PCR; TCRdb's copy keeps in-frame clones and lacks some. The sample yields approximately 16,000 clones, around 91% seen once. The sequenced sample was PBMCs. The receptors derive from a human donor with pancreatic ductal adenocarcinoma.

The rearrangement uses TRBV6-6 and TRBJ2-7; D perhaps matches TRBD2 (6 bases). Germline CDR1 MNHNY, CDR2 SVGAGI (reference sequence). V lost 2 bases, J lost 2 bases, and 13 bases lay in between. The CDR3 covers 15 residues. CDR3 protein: CASSYTGTGAYEQYF. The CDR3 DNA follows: TGTGCCAGCAGTTACACTGGGACTGGAGCCTACGAGCAGTACTTC.

The CDR3 region has the DNA TGCGCCAGCAGCCAAGCCGTGGGACAGGGGCCCTTGAATCAGCCCCAGCATTTT. Translated, it gives CASSQAVGQGPLNQPQHF. V usage is TRBV4-1 and J usage is TRBJ1-5; 10 nucleotides agree with TRBD1. This CDR3 comprises 18 residues. V shed 1 base, J shed 4 bases, and the junction held 10 bases outside the gene matches. Germline V gene sequence: CDR1 MGHRA, CDR2 YSYEKL.

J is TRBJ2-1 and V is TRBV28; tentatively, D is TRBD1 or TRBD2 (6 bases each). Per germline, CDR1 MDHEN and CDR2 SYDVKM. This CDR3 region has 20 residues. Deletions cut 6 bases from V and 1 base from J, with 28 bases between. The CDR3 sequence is CASSPVLGGRNLGSYNEQFF. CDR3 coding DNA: TGTGCCAGCAGCCCCGTTCTAGGGGGGCGAAATCTTGGGTCCTACAATGAGCAGTTCTTC.

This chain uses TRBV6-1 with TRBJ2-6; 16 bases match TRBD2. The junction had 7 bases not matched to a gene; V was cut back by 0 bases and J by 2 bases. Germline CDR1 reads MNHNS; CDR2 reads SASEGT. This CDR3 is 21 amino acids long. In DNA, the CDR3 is TGTGCCAGCAGTGAAGCATCCGGGACTAGCGGGGGGGTTGCTGGGGCCAACGTCCTGACTTTC. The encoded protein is CASSEASGTSGGVAGANVLTF.

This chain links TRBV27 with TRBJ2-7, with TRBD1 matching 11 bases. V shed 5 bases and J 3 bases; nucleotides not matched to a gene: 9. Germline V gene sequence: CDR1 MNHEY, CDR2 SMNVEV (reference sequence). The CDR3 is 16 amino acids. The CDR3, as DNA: TGTGCCAGCAGTCCCCTGGGACAGGGGGAAATCTACGAGCAGTACTTC. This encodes CASSPLGQGEIYEQYF.

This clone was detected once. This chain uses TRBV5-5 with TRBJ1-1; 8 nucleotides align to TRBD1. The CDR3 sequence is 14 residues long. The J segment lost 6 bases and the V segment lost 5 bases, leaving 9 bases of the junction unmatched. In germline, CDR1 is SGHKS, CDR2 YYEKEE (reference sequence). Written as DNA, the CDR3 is TGTGCCAGCAGTCTTGGACAGGGAGTGGCTGAAGCTTTCTTT. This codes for CASSLGQGVAEAFF.

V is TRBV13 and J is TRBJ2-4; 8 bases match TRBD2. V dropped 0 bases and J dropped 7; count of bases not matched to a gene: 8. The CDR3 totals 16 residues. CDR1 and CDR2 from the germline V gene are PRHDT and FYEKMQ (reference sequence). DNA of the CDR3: TGTGCCAGCAGCTTAGGCCTCGCGGGGGGCACGAACATTCAGTACTTC. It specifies CASSLGLAGGTNIQYF.

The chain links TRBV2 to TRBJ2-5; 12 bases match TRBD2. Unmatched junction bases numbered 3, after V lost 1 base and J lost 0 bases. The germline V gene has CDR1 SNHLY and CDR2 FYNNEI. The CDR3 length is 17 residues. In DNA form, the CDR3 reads TGTGCCAGCAGTGAAGAGGGGACTAGCGGGTACCAAGAGACCCAGTACTTC. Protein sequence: CASSEEGTSGYQETQYF.

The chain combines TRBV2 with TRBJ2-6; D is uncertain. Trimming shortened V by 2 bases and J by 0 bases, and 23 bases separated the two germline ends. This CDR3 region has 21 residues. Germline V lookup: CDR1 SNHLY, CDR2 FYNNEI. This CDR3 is CASSERWPPLGSSSGANVLTF. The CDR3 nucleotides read TGTGCCAGCAGTGAAAGGTGGCCTCCCCTGGGGTCCAGCTCTGGGGCCAACGTCCTGACTTTC.

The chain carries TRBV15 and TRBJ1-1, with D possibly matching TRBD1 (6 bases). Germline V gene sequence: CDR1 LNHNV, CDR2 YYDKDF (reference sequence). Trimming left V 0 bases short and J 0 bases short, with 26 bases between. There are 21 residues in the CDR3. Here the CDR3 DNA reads TGTGCCACCAGCAGAGATCCGGGCCAGGGGTATCAACCGGTTATGAACACTGAAGCTTTCTTT. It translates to CATSRDPGQGYQPVMNTEAFF.

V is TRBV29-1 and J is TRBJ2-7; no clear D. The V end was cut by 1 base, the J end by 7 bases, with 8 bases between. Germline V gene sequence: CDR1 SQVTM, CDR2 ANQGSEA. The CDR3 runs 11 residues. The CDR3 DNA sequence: TGCAGCGTTGAAGGTGTAGGGGAGCAGTACTTC. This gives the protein CSVEGVGEQYF.

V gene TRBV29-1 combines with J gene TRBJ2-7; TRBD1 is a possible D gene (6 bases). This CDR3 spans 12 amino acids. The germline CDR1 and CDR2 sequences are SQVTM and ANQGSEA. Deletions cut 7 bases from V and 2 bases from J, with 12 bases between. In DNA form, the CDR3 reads TGCAGCGGGGGGCGGGCCGCCTACGAGCAGTACTTC. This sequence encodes CSGGRAAYEQYF.

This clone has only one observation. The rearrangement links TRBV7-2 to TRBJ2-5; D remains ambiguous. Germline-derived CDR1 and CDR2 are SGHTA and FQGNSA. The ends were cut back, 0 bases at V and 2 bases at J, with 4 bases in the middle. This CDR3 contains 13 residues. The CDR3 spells CASSLARQETQYF. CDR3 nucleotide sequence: TGTGCCAGCAGCTTAGCGCGGCAAGAGACCCAGTACTTC.

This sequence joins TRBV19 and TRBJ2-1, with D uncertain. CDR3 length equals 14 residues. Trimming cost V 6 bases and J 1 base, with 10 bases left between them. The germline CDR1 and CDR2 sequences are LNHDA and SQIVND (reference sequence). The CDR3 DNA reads TGTGCCAGTAGAAAGCAGACATCCTACAATGAGCAGTTCTTC. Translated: CASRKQTSYNEQFF. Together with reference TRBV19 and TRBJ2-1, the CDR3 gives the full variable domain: DGGITQSPKYLFRKEGQNVTLSCEQNLNHDAMYWYRQDPGQGLRLIYYSQIVNDFQKGDIAEGYSVSREKKESFPLTVTSAQKNPTAFYLCASRKQTSYNEQFFGPGTRLTVL.

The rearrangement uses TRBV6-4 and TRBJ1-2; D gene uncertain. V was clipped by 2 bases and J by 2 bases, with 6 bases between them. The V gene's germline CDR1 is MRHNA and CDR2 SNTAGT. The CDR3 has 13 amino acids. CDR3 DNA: TGTGCCAGCAGTGACCCCGGGAACTATGGCTACACCTTC. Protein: CASSDPGNYGYTF.

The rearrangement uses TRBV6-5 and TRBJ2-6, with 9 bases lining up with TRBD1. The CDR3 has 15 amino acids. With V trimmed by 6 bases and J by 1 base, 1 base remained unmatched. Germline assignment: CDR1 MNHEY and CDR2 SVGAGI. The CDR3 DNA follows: TGTGCCAGCAGCGGACAGGGGTCTGGGGCCAACGTCCTGACTTTC. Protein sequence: CASSGQGSGANVLTF.

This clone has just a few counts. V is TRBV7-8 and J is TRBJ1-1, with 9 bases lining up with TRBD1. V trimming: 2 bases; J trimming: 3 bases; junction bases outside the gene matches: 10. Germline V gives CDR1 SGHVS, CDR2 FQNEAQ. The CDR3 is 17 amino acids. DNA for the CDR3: TGTGCCAGCAGCTTATTTCGGGACAGGGACGGGGACACTGAAGCTTTCTTT. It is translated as CASSLFRDRDGDTEAFF.

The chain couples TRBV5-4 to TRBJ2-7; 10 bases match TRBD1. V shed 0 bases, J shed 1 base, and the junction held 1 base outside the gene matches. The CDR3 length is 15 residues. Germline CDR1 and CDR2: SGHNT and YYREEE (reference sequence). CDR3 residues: CASSLGTGGSYEQYF. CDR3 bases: TGTGCCAGCAGCTTGGGGACAGGGGGTTCCTACGAGCAGTACTTC.

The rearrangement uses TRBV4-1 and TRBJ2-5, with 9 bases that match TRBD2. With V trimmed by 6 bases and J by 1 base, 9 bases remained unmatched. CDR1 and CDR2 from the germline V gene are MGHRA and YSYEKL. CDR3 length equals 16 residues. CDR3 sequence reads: CASRPGTAGGQETQYF. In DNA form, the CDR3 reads TGCGCCAGCAGGCCAGGTACAGCGGGGGGCCAAGAGACCCAGTACTTC.

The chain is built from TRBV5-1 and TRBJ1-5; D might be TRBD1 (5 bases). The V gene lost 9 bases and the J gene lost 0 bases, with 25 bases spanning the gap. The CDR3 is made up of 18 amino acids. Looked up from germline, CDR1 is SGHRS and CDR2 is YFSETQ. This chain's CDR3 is CATRILGTEEYSNQPQHF. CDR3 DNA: TGCGCCACCAGGATTTTGGGGACGGAGGAATATAGCAATCAGCCCCAGCATTTT. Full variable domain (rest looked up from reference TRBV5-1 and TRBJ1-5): KAGVTQTPRYLIKTRGQQVTLSCSPISGHRSVSWYQQTPGQGLQFLFEYFSETQRNKGNFPGRFSGRQFSNSRSEMNVSTLELGDSALYLCATRILGTEEYSNQPQHFGDGTRLSIL.

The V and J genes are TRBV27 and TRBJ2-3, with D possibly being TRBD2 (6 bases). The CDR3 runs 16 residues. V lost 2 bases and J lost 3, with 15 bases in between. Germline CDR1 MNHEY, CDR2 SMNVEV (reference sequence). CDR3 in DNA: TGTGCCAGCAGTTTAAGGGGCCATGGGGGGACAGATACGCAGTATTTT. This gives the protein CASSLRGHGGTDTQYF.

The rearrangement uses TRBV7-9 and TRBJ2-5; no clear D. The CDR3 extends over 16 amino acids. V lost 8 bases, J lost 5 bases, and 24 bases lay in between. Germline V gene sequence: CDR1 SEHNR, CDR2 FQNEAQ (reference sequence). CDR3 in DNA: TGTGCCAGCCGTCTCGGAAGGACCCTTTGGCAGGAGACCCAGTACTTC. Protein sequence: CASRLGRTLWQETQYF.